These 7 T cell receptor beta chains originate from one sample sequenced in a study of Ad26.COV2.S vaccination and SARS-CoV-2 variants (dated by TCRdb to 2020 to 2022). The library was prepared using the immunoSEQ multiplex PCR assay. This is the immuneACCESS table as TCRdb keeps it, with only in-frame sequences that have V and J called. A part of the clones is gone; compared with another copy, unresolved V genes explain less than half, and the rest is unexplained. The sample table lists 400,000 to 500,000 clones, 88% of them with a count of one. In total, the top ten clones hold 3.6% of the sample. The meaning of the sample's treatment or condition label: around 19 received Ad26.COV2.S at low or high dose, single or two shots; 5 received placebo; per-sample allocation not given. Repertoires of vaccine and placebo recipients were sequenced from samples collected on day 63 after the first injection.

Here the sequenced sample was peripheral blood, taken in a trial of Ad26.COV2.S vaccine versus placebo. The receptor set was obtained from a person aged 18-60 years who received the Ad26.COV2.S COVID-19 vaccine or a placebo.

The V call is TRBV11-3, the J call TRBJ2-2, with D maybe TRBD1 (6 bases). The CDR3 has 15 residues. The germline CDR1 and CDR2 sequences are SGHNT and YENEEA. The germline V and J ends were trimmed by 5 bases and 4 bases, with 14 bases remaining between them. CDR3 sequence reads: CASSLRQASTGELFF. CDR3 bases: TGTGCCAGCAGCCTCCGACAGGCCTCCACCGGGGAGCTGTTTTTT. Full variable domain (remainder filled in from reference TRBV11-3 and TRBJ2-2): EAGVVQSPRYKIIEKKQPVAFWCNPISGHNTLYWYLQNLGQGPELLIRYENEEAVDDSQLPKDRFSAERLKGVDSTLKIQPAELGDSAVYLCASSLRQASTGELFFGEGSRLTVL.

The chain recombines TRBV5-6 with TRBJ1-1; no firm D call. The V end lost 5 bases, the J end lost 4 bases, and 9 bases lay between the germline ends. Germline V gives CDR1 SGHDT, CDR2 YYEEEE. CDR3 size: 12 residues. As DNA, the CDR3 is TGTGCCAGCAGAACACGCGGCACTGAAGCTTTCTTT. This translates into CASRTRGTEAFF.

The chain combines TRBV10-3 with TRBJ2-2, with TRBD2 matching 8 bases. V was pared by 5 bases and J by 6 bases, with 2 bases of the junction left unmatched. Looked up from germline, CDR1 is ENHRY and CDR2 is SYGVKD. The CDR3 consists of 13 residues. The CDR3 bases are TGTGCCATCAGTCCGGGGGGGTCCGGGGAGCTGTTTTTT. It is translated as CAISPGGSGELFF.

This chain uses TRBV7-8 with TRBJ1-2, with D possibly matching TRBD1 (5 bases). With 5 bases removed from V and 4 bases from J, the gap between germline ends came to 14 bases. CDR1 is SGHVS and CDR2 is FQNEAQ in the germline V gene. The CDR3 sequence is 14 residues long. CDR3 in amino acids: CASSDTRVGYGYTF. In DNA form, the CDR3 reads TGTGCCAGCAGCGATACCAGGGTCGGCTATGGCTACACCTTC. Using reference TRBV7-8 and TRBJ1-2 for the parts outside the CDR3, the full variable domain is GAGVSQSPRYKVAKRGQDVALRCDPISGHVSLFWYQQALGQGPEFLTYFQNEAQLDKSGLPSDRFFAERPEGSVSTLKIQRTQQEDSAVYLCASSDTRVGYGYTFGSGTRLTVV.

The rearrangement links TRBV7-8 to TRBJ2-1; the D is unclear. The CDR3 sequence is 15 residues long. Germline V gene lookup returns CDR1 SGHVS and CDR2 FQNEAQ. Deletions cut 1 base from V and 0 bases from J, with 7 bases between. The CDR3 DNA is TGTGCCAGCAGCTTAGTTGCTGGCTCCTACAATGAGCAGTTCTTC. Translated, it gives CASSLVAGSYNEQFF.

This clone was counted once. CDR3 protein: CASSPQGLEQYF. As DNA, the CDR3 is TGTGCCAGCAGCCCACAGGGGTTGGAGCAGTACTTC. The rearrangement links TRBV14 to TRBJ2-7; 7 nucleotides line up with TRBD1. Germline V CDR1 and CDR2: SGHDN, FVKESK. The CDR3 contains 12 residues. J gave up 7 bases and V 4 bases, and 4 bases lay outside the gene matches.

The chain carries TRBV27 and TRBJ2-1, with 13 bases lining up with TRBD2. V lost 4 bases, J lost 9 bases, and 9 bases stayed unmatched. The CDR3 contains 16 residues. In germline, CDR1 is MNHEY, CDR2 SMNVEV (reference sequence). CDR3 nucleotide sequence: TGTGCCAGCAGTTCCTCCGGGACTAGCGGGGTTGGTGAGCAGTTCTTC. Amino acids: CASSSSGTSGVGEQFF.